Listed below are T cell receptor beta chains from one sample, sequenced in a study of T cell responses to AZD1222 COVID-19 vaccine. Data came from immunoSEQ multiplex PCR; TCRdb stores just in-frame clones and leaves some out. The table includes tens of thousands of clones, about nine tenths detected once. Source: peripheral blood, taken on day 0 of AZD1222 vaccination. Every receptor here comes from an adult in good health. Each CDR3 is given with its conserved first and last residue. Each record gives: CDR3 length, D gene, J gene, clone size, V gene, CDR3 protein, CDR3 DNA. D genes are given only for firm matches. Size is omitted from some rows. Given values are once, few, many or a class for expanded clones.

16,NA,TRBJ2-7,NA,TRBV7-2,CASSLARASASYEQYF,TGTGCCAGCAGCTTAGCGCGGGCTAGCGCCTCCTACGAGCAGTACTTC
15,NA,TRBJ2-2,NA,TRBV3-1/TRBV3-2,CASRRREGGTGELFF,TGTGCCAGCAGGAGGCGAGAAGGGGGAACCGGGGAGCTGTTTTTT
17,NA,TRBJ2-3,few,TRBV7-2,CASSSTRAGPSTDTQYF,TGTGCCAGCAGCTCGACGAGAGCGGGCCCTAGCACAGATACGCAGTATTTT
17,NA,TRBJ1-4,NA,TRBV18,CASSPSRGQWGNEKLFF,TGTGCCAGCTCACCCTCCAGAGGACAGTGGGGTAATGAAAAACTGTTTTTT
16,TRBD2,TRBJ2-1,once,TRBV9,CASSHSRAGGLDEQFF,TGTGCCAGCAGCCACTCGAGAGCGGGAGGGCTCGATGAGCAGTTCTTC
14,TRBD1,TRBJ1-5,once,TRBV5-1,CASSPWTGYQPQHF,TGCGCCAGCAGCCCATGGACAGGATATCAGCCCCAGCATTTT
13,NA,TRBJ1-1,few,TRBV7-6,CASSLDSYTEAFF,TGTGCCAGCAGCTTAGACAGTTACACTGAAGCTTTCTTT
12,TRBD1,TRBJ2-1,once,TRBV30,CAWGTGNNEQFF,TGTGCCTGGGGGACAGGGAACAATGAGCAGTTCTTC
14,NA,TRBJ2-5,NA,TRBV2,CASRDRDGKETQYF,TGTGCCAGCAGGGACCGGGACGGTAAAGAGACCCAGTACTTC
13,TRBD1,TRBJ1-6,NA,TRBV27,CALPPRGLSPLHF,TGTGCCTTGCCCCCGAGGGGGCTTTCACCCCTCCACTTT
12,TRBD2,TRBJ2-7,NA,TRBV7-9,CASSRLANEQYF,TGTGCCAGCAGCCGACTAGCGAATGAGCAGTACTTC
13,NA,TRBJ2-3,few,TRBV19,CASSIGLTDTQYF,TGTGCCAGTAGTATAGGACTCACAGATACGCAGTATTTT
14,NA,TRBJ1-1,NA,TRBV28,CASSSGTPRTEAFF,TGTGCCAGCAGCTCCGGGACACCCAGGACTGAAGCTTTCTTT
15,NA,TRBJ2-3,once,TRBV19,CASRRDRGGTDTQYF,TGTGCCAGTAGGCGTGACAGGGGAGGGACAGATACGCAGTATTTT
16,TRBD2,TRBJ2-2,NA,TRBV11-3,CASSSGLAASTGELFF,TGTGCCAGCAGCTCGGGACTAGCGGCCTCCACCGGGGAGCTGTTTTTT
14,NA,TRBJ1-6,NA,TRBV27,CASRYGTSNSPLHF,TGTGCCAGCAGGTACGGGACTTCCAATTCACCCCTCCACTTT
16,NA,TRBJ2-3,NA,TRBV7-3,CASSDPTGTVGDTQYF,TGTGCCAGCAGCGATCCTACCGGGACGGTGGGAGATACGCAGTATTTT
11,NA,TRBJ2-5,NA,TRBV30,CAWSPLAGRYF,TGTGCCTGGAGTCCCCTGGCAGGGAGATACTTC
13,NA,TRBJ1-5,NA,TRBV28,CASSFGVNQPQHF,TGTGCCAGCAGTTTTGGGGTCAATCAGCCCCAGCATTTT
14,TRBD1,TRBJ2-1,NA,TRBV11-2,CASFNRDSNNEQFF,TGTGCCAGTTTTAACCGGGACAGCAACAATGAGCAGTTCTTC
13,NA,TRBJ2-1,few,TRBV5-1,CASSLAGNNEQFF,TGCGCCAGCAGCTTGGCCGGTAACAATGAGCAGTTCTTC
15,TRBD2,TRBJ2-1,NA,TRBV6-5,CASSYSSGRRGEQFF,TGTGCCAGCAGTTACTCGAGCGGGAGGCGCGGGGAGCAGTTCTTC
16,TRBD2,TRBJ2-5,NA,TRBV7-9,CASSFMAGGGAETQYF,TGTGCCAGCAGCTTTATGGCTGGCGGGGGGGCCGAGACCCAGTACTTC
11,NA,TRBJ1-1,NA,TRBV29-1,CSGGQNTEAFF,TGCAGCGGGGGACAGAACACTGAAGCTTTCTTT
14,NA,TRBJ1-4,NA,TRBV7-9,CASSLGQGNEKLFF,TGTGCCAGCAGCTTAGGTCAGGGGAATGAAAAACTGTTTTTT
12,NA,TRBJ2-1,NA,TRBV15,CATSRDEVSKFF,TGTGCCACCAGCAGAGACGAGGTTTCGAAGTTCTTC
13,NA,TRBJ2-7,NA,TRBV3-1/TRBV3-2,CASSLPSSYEQYF,TGTGCCAGCAGCCTACCGTCCTCCTACGAGCAGTACTTC
13,NA,TRBJ1-3,NA,TRBV6-5,CASQPGPGNTIYF,TGTGCCAGTCAACCGGGACCTGGAAACACCATATATTTT
13,NA,TRBJ2-5,NA,TRBV7-6,CASSWNEVETQYF,TGTGCCAGCAGCTGGAATGAGGTGGAGACCCAGTACTTC
17,TRBD2,TRBJ2-1,NA,TRBV6-1,CASSEEFGTSVYNEQFF,TGTGCCAGCAGTGAGGAGTTTGGGACTAGCGTATACAATGAGCAGTTCTTC
11,NA,TRBJ1-2,NA,TRBV28,CASRGIGGYTF,TGTGCCAGCAGGGGGATAGGCGGCTACACCTTC
14,NA,TRBJ2-2,NA,TRBV7-2,CASSLDIVGRELFF,TGTGCCAGCAGCTTAGATATTGTAGGCAGGGAGCTGTTTTTT
14,NA,TRBJ1-5,NA,TRBV3-1/TRBV3-2,CASSQGTANQPQHF,TGTGCCAGCAGCCAAGGCACAGCAAATCAGCCCCAGCATTTT
13,NA,TRBJ1-1,NA,TRBV7-2,CASSRGVVTEAFF,TGTGCCAGCAGCCGAGGGGTGGTCACTGAAGCTTTCTTT
17,TRBD1,TRBJ1-3,once,TRBV4-2,CASSPEGTGFSGNTIYF,TGTGCCAGCAGCCCTGAGGGGACAGGGTTCTCTGGAAACACCATATATTTT
15,NA,TRBJ1-2,NA,TRBV21-1,CASSRRASLNYGYTF,TGTGCCAGCAGCCGCCGGGCCAGTCTTAACTATGGCTACACCTTC
16,NA,TRBJ1-5,once,TRBV27,CASSLASGTRVQPQHF,TGTGCCAGCAGTCTCGCCTCCGGGACCAGGGTACAGCCCCAGCATTTT
15,NA,TRBJ1-5,NA,TRBV21-1,CASSKGQDSNQPQHF,TGTGCCAGCAGCAAAGGGCAGGATAGCAATCAGCCCCAGCATTTT
12,NA,TRBJ2-1,NA,TRBV28,CASSTGYNEQFF,TGTGCCAGCAGCACGGGGTACAATGAGCAGTTCTTC
14,NA,TRBJ1-4,once,TRBV5-1,CASSPSRVDEKLFF,TGCGCCAGCAGCCCGAGCAGGGTCGATGAAAAACTGTTTTTT
13,TRBD1,TRBJ1-1,medium-sized,TRBV2,CASLDRGYTEAFF,TGTGCCAGCCTGGACAGGGGATACACTGAAGCTTTCTTT
14,NA,TRBJ2-2,NA,TRBV6-1,CASSPWGDTGELFF,TGTGCCAGCAGCCCCTGGGGGGACACCGGGGAGCTGTTTTTT
15,NA,TRBJ1-5,NA,TRBV11-2,CASSLGTGTMQPQHF,TGTGCCAGCAGCTTGGGGACCGGGACGATGCAGCCCCAGCATTTT
15,TRBD1,TRBJ1-1,NA,TRBV27,CASRPRDRSYPEAFF,TGTGCCAGCAGACCACGGGACAGAAGTTACCCTGAAGCTTTCTTT
14,NA,TRBJ1-1,NA,TRBV2,CASSGREMNTEAFF,TGTGCCAGCAGTGGCAGGGAAATGAACACTGAAGCTTTCTTT
17,NA,TRBJ1-4,few,TRBV7-8,CASSLAEAARSNEKLFF,TGTGCCAGCAGCTTAGCAGAGGCGGCGAGGAGTAATGAAAAACTGTTTTTT
17,TRBD1,TRBJ1-2,NA,TRBV7-2,CASSEGTGGAVDYGYTF,TGTGCCAGCAGCGAAGGGACAGGGGGCGCGGTCGACTATGGCTACACCTTC
14,NA,TRBJ2-7,few,TRBV7-2,CASSYDRAGYEQYF,TGTGCCAGCAGCTATGACAGAGCGGGCTACGAGCAGTACTTC
15,TRBD2,TRBJ2-3,NA,TRBV9,CASSPTSGGTDTQYF,TGTGCCAGCAGCCCAACTAGCGGAGGCACAGATACGCAGTATTTT
20,TRBD2,TRBJ2-1,NA,TRBV3-1/TRBV3-2,CASSPNSGGGLPISYNEQFF,TGTGCCAGCAGCCCGAATAGCGGGGGGGGACTTCCAATTTCCTACAATGAGCAGTTCTTC
15,TRBD1,TRBJ2-1,NA,TRBV5-1,CASSRDRGSYNEQFF,TGCGCCAGCAGCAGGGACAGGGGTAGTTACAATGAGCAGTTCTTC
16,NA,TRBJ2-2,once,TRBV27,CASSSTGRWDTGELFF,TGTGCCAGCAGTAGCACGGGGAGATGGGACACCGGGGAGCTGTTTTTT
14,NA,TRBJ1-5,NA,TRBV4-2,CASSQRTANQPQHF,TGTGCCAGCAGCCAGCGGACAGCCAATCAGCCCCAGCATTTT